This T cell receptor beta chain was captured in a study of CD8+ T cells in alopecia areata. As to time point: mouse skin 6 weeks after grafting, around onset of hair loss. Turning to this clone: The gene names here belong to mouse. The read comes to an end 4 residues before the CDR3 does, leaving the germline J gene to fill in the end.

Following RNA extraction, reverse transcription yielded cDNA that acted as the sequencing template. Repertoires were generated with immunoSEQ multiplex PCR, while TCRdb's copy carries only in-frame clones and drops some. The repertoire consists of a few thousand clones, none detected only once. This CDR3 contains 13 residues. V was pared by 5 bases and J by 0 bases, with 9 bases between. The germline V gene has CDR1 NNHNN and CDR2 SYGAGS (reference sequence). Sequenced material: skin, taken at week 6. The source of this sequence is a C3H/HeJ mouse with alopecia areata. For the strain, the MHC haplotype given is H2-k. The chain is built from TRBV13-2 and TRBJ2-7; perhaps TRBD1 as D (6 bases). The CDR3 reads CASGEQGSYEQYF. Partial CDR3 DNA: TGTGCCAGCGGCGAACAGGGCTCCTAT.